These 11 T cell receptor beta chains share one sample of origin, sequenced in a study of blood T cells in healthy people across ages. The authors ran a second PCR of about 7 to 11 cycles using a sample-barcoded 5' primer and a J-beta primer mix. TCRdb reprocessed the 5' RACE reads with MiXCR, giving one entry per CDR3 protein. The sample includes about 800,000 distinct CDR3 sequences, roughly 64% seen only once; the top ten take roughly 20%. Sequenced material: blood. The receptors come from a young man in good health.

This clonotype has only a few counts. The gene calls are TRBV12-3 or TRBV12-4 and TRBJ2-5; D is perhaps TRBD1 or TRBD2 (5 bases each). The CDR3 is made up of 15 amino acids. V was pared by 4 bases and J by 1 base, with 13 bases between. CDR3: CASSSILGGQETQYF. CDR3 DNA: TGTGCCAGCAGTTCTATTCTTGGGGGCCAAGAGACCCAGTACTTC.

The gene calls are TRBV11-2 and TRBJ1-2; 9 nucleotides align to TRBD1. V shed 5 bases, J shed 6 bases, and the junction held 22 bases outside the gene matches. Germline CDR1 SGHAT, CDR2 FQNNGV. The CDR3 runs 19 residues. The CDR3 nucleotides read TGTGCCAGCAGCGGATACGCGGGACAGGGTAGGGGAGAGGATCATGGCTACACCTTC. Its protein product is CASSGYAGQGRGEDHGYTF.

This clonotype was found a few times. The J gene is TRBJ2-7, the V gene TRBV28; 13 nucleotides agree with TRBD2. The CDR3 has 16 amino acids. CDR1 and CDR2 from the germline V gene are MDHEN and SYDVKM. V trimming: 6 bases; J trimming: 2 bases; junction bases outside the gene matches: 7. CDR3 residues: CASSWTSGRGAYEQYF. The CDR3 bases are TGTGCCAGCAGCTGGACTAGCGGGAGAGGGGCCTACGAGCAGTACTTC. The whole variable domain, filled in from reference TRBV28 and TRBJ2-7, reads DVKVTQSSRYLVKRTGEKVFLECVQDMDHENMFWYRQDPGLGLRLIYFSYDVKMKEKGDIPEGYSVSREKKERFSLILESASTNQTSMYLCASSWTSGRGAYEQYFGPGTRLTVT.

This chain connects TRBV5-1 to TRBJ2-7, with 9 bases identical to TRBD1. Unmatched junction bases numbered 9, after V lost 0 bases and J lost 5 bases. The CDR3 runs 16 residues. Germline lookup yields CDR1 SGHRS and CDR2 YFSETQ. The CDR3 nucleotides read TGCGCCAGCAGCTTGGCGTTACAGGGGGCTATTGACGAGCAGTACTTC. Its protein product is CASSLALQGAIDEQYF.

This clonotype was recorded once. The J gene is TRBJ2-7, the V gene TRBV6-2 or TRBV6-3; maybe TRBD2 (6 bases). There are 15 residues in the CDR3. The ends were cut back, 6 bases at V and 0 bases at J, with 15 bases in the middle. Per the germline V gene, CDR1 is MNHEY and CDR2 is SVGEGT. The CDR3 sequence: CASRGAGQSSYEQYF. As DNA, the CDR3 is TGTGCCAGCAGGGGAGCGGGCCAGAGCTCCTACGAGCAGTACTTC.

This clonotype was observed many times. The rearrangement uses TRBV7-2 and TRBJ2-7; a possible D gene is TRBD2 (6 bases). Germline V gene sequence: CDR1 SGHTA, CDR2 FQGNSA. Trimming pared 5 bases from V and 3 bases from J, leaving 14 bases between. The CDR3 extends over 14 amino acids. CDR3 amino acids: CASSLMGRSYEQYF. Written as DNA, the CDR3 is TGTGCCAGCAGCCTGATGGGGAGGAGCTACGAGCAGTACTTC.

This clonotype occurred once. This sequence joins TRBV20-1 and TRBJ2-4, with D unresolved. Germline assignment: CDR1 DFQATT and CDR2 SNEGSKA (reference sequence). Deletions cut 3 bases from V and 13 bases from J, with 19 bases between. The CDR3 length is 13 residues. The CDR3 here is CSASPRAGNEQYF. The CDR3 region has the DNA TGCAGTGCTAGTCCCAGAGCCGGTAATGAGCAGTACTTC.

This clonotype has only a few counts. The V gene is TRBV20-1, the J gene TRBJ2-7; no definite D call. Matching the DNA end better, TRBJ2-5 makes the J call doubtful. Per the germline V gene, CDR1 is DFQATT and CDR2 is SNEGSKA (reference sequence). The CDR3 runs to 10 residues. CDR3 in DNA: TGCAGTGCTTGGAGAGAGACCCAGTACTTC. This sequence encodes CSAWRETQYF.

The chain recombines TRBV27 with TRBJ1-4, with D possibly TRBD1 on 5 matching bases. This CDR3 contains 14 residues. V was shortened by 5 bases and J by 4 bases, with 11 bases between the two germline ends. The V gene's germline CDR1 is MNHEY and CDR2 SMNVEV (reference sequence). The CDR3 here is CASSRGRLNEKLFF. CDR3 DNA sequence: TGTGCCAGCAGTCGGGGCAGACTTAATGAAAAACTGTTTTTT. Full variable domain (remainder filled in from reference TRBV27 and TRBJ1-4): EAQVTQNPRYLITVTGKKLTVTCSQNMNHEYMSWYRQDPGLGLRQIYYSMNVEVTDKGDVPEGYKVSRKEKRNFPLILESPSPNQTSLYFCASSRGRLNEKLFFGSGTQLSVL.

In this sample, this clonotype turned up a few times. CDR3 sequence reads: CASSIGVNSYEQYF. CDR3 in DNA: TGCGCCAGCAGCATAGGGGTGAACTCCTACGAGCAGTACTTC. The chain couples TRBV5-1 to TRBJ2-7; D is perhaps TRBD1 (5 bases). The germline V and J ends were trimmed by 4 bases and 0 bases, with 11 bases remaining between them. CDR3 size: 14 residues. Germline V gene sequence: CDR1 SGHRS, CDR2 YFSETQ.

The genes are TRBV25-1 and TRBJ2-5; D is possibly TRBD1 (5 bases). V was shortened by 1 base and J by 4 bases, with 10 bases between the two germline ends. Germline loops: CDR1 MGHDK, CDR2 SYGVNS. CDR3 length equals 14 residues. DNA for the CDR3: TGTGCCAGCAGTGAATCGGCAGGGCGAGAGACCCAGTACTTC. Translating it yields CASSESAGRETQYF.